Presented here are 13 T cell receptor beta chains from one specimen sequenced in a study of CD8+ T cells in alopecia areata. Reverse transcription of extracted RNA yielded cDNA, which provided the sequencing template. Sequenced by immunoSEQ multiplex PCR; TCRdb stores in-frame clones only, minus some. In the table there are about 180,000 clones, roughly 50% of which are singletons. The treatment is: oral pan-JAK inhibitor, 5-10 mg twice daily. The source material was CD8+ T cells sorted from blood, sampled at week 24, from a patient treated with tofacitinib. Receptors were obtained from a human donor with alopecia areata.

Concerning this clone itself: The sample holds other DNA sequences that translate to the same CDR3. V usage is TRBV29-1 and J usage is TRBJ1-2; 10 bases map to TRBD1. The CDR3 totals 11 residues. V dropped 4 bases and J dropped 7; count of bases not matched to a gene: 0. From germline, CDR1 is SQVTM and CDR2 ANQGSEA. CDR3 nucleotides: TGCAGCGTTGGACAGGGGGCTGGCTACACCTTC. This encodes CSVGQGAGYTF.

This clone was recorded a few times. V is TRBV5-6 and J is TRBJ2-1; 8 positions match TRBD1. The length of the CDR3 is 16 residues. Trimming took 6 bases from V and 0 from J; bases not matched to a gene: 8. The V gene's germline CDR1 is SGHDT and CDR2 YYEEEE. The CDR3 protein is CASTWGTGGSYNEQFF. CDR3 coding DNA: TGTGCCAGCACCTGGGGCACAGGGGGCTCCTACAATGAGCAGTTCTTC.

The V call is TRBV30, the J call TRBJ2-2, with a tentative D call TRBD1 (6 bases). CDR3 length equals 13 residues. In germline, CDR1 is GTSNPN, CDR2 SVGIG (reference sequence). V lost 4 bases, J lost 5 bases, and 11 bases lay in between. The CDR3 loop is CAWIQQGTGELFF. DNA of the CDR3: TGTGCCTGGATCCAACAGGGAACCGGGGAGCTGTTTTTT. The full variable domain, completed using reference TRBV30 and TRBJ2-2, is SQTIHQWPATLVQPVGSPLSLECTVEGTSNPNLYWYRQAAGRGLQLLFYSVGIGQISSEVPQNLSASRPQDRQFILSSKKLLLSDSGFYLCAWIQQGTGELFFGEGSRLTVL.

The chain links TRBV9 to TRBJ2-5; 9 nucleotides line up with TRBD2. The DNA end lines up better with TRBJ2-7; the J call may be wrong. This CDR3 is 15 amino acids long. Germline CDR1 reads SGDLS; CDR2 reads YYNGEE. This CDR3 is CASSPGGGATYEQYF. CDR3 bases: TGTGCCAGCAGCCCTGGCGGGGGGGCAACCTACGAGCAGTACTTC.

This clone was recorded only once. This chain connects TRBV5-6 to TRBJ1-1, with 8 bases aligning to TRBD1. The CDR3 length is 13 residues. The V gene's germline CDR1 is SGHDT and CDR2 YYEEEE. V shed 0 bases, J shed 8 bases, and the junction held 3 bases outside the gene matches. The CDR3 nucleotides read TGTGCCAGCAGCTTGGGGGCAGGGGGCGAAGCTTTCTTT. Protein product: CASSLGAGGEAFF.

This chain connects TRBV11-2 to TRBJ2-4; 8 bases fit TRBD2. V lost 1 base and J lost 8; bases outside the gene matches: 7. In germline, CDR1 is SGHAT, CDR2 FQNNGV. This CDR3 contains 15 residues. The CDR3, as DNA: TGTGCCAGCAGCTTAGCGGGGGGGTCCAGGGACATTCAGTACTTC. Translating it yields CASSLAGGSRDIQYF.

This rearrangement joins TRBV6-5 to TRBJ2-7; tentatively, D is TRBD1 (6 bases). CDR1 and CDR2 (germline): MNHEY, SVGAGI. V was trimmed by 0 bases and J by 4 bases, leaving 13 bases between them. CDR3 length equals 15 residues. As DNA, the CDR3 is TGTGCCAGCAGTTACTCCGCAGGGGAGAGTTACGAGCAGTACTTC. As protein: CASSYSAGESYEQYF.

This chain uses TRBV29-1 with TRBJ2-7; TRBD1 matches 9 bases. The CDR3 sequence is 15 residues long. CDR1 and CDR2 from the germline V gene are SQVTM and ANQGSEA. The trim removed 3 bases at V and 1 base at J, leaving 7 bases unmatched. The CDR3 spells CSVEAPGQGSYEQYF. The CDR3 coding sequence is TGCAGCGTTGAGGCCCCGGGACAGGGATCCTACGAGCAGTACTTC.

The chain couples TRBV5-4 to TRBJ2-3; D remains unclear. CDR3 length: 12 amino acids. Germline values: CDR1 SGHNT, CDR2 YYREEE (reference sequence). Deletions cut 4 bases from V and 7 bases from J, with 10 bases between. CDR3 in amino acids: CASSLGGNTQYF. CDR3 nucleotide sequence: TGTGCCAGCAGCCTTGGTGGGAATACGCAGTATTTT.

The V and J genes are TRBV10-3 and TRBJ1-6, with 7 nucleotides matching TRBD1. Germline values: CDR1 ENHRY, CDR2 SYGVKD. This CDR3 is built from 14 residues. The ends lost 8 bases at V and 9 bases at J; junction bases unmatched: 10. CDR3 sequence: CAIGTEAGGSPLHF. The CDR3 coding sequence is TGTGCCATCGGGACAGAAGCCGGGGGTTCACCCCTCCACTTT.

The chain joins TRBV2 to TRBJ2-7, with D possibly TRBD1 on 6 matching bases. V was clipped by 7 bases and J by 5 bases, with 12 bases between them. Looked up from germline, CDR1 is SNHLY and CDR2 is FYNNEI. The CDR3 is 12 residues long. CDR3 amino acids: CASTSGQDEQYF. CDR3 nucleotides: TGTGCCAGCACCTCGGGACAAGACGAGCAGTACTTC.

The rearrangement joins TRBV11-2 to TRBJ1-2, with D hard to call. The CDR3 has 13 amino acids. Germline V gene lookup returns CDR1 SGHAT and CDR2 FQNNGV. V lost 1 base, J lost 8 bases, and 11 bases lay in between. In nucleotides, the CDR3 is TGTGCCAGCAGCTTAGGTTCTGCGGGCGGCTACACCTTC. This encodes CASSLGSAGGYTF.

V is TRBV7-9 and J is TRBJ2-7; 7 bases align to TRBD2. The CDR3 consists of 14 residues. J gave up 1 base and V 5 bases, and 5 bases lay outside the gene matches. Looked up from germline, CDR1 is SEHNR and CDR2 is FQNEAQ (reference sequence). The CDR3 here is CASSGDYESYEQYF. CDR3 DNA: TGTGCCAGCAGCGGGGACTACGAATCCTACGAGCAGTACTTC.